The 8 T cell receptor beta chains below come from one sample, sequenced in a study of blood T cell repertoires in COVID-19. Sequencing was performed with immunoSEQ multiplex PCR; in TCRdb, only in-frame clones are kept and a portion is missing. There are 100,000 to 150,000 clones in the sample; around 83% occur only once, and approximately 8.7% lies in the top ten. The sequenced sample was peripheral blood. These receptors all stem from a man aged 35-49 years with active or convalescent COVID-19.

The chain links TRBV5-1 to TRBJ1-2; D may be TRBD1 (5 bases). Trimming shortened V by 5 bases and J by 8 bases, and 16 bases separated the two germline ends. This CDR3 has 13 amino acids. Germline CDR1 is SGHRS and CDR2 is YFSETQ. The CDR3 protein is CASRREDNQGYTF. CDR3 sequence (DNA): TGCGCCAGCAGGAGGGAGGACAATCAAGGCTACACCTTC.

Of note for this clone: At the DNA level, this CDR3 is encoded by other sequences in the same sample as well. The rearrangement joins TRBV5-1 to TRBJ2-1; 12 positions match TRBD2. Per the germline V gene, CDR1 is SGHRS and CDR2 is YFSETQ. There are 15 residues in the CDR3. The junction had 2 bases not matched to a gene; V was cut back by 3 bases and J by 4 bases. The CDR3: CASSSGLAGYNEQFF. DNA of the CDR3: TGCGCCAGCAGCTCTGGACTAGCGGGGTACAATGAGCAGTTCTTC.

The chain uses TRBV27 and TRBJ2-2, with 9 positions matching TRBD1. The ends lost 6 bases at V and 7 bases at J; junction bases unmatched: 15. CDR3 length: 17 amino acids. Germline assignment: CDR1 MNHEY and CDR2 SMNVEV (reference sequence). CDR3 protein: CASSTNGGTGQGGELFF. The CDR3 DNA follows: TGTGCCAGCAGCACCAATGGAGGGACAGGGCAGGGCGGGGAGCTGTTTTTT.

The chain combines TRBV25-1 with TRBJ1-2; D gene uncertain. The CDR3 is 14 amino acids. Trimming took off 1 base at V and 4 bases at J, with 10 bases between the two ends. The germline CDR1 and CDR2 sequences are MGHDK and SYGVNS. As DNA, the CDR3 is TGTGCCAGCAGTGAATCCCATAAGCTCTATGGCTACACCTTC. Translation gives CASSESHKLYGYTF.

The chain couples TRBV6-5 to TRBJ1-1; a weak D match, TRBD1 (5 bases). The CDR3 runs 14 residues. The germline V and J ends were trimmed by 5 bases and 6 bases, with 16 bases remaining between them. From germline, CDR1 is MNHEY and CDR2 SVGAGI. CDR3 protein: CASSTPGKVAEAFF. DNA of the CDR3: TGTGCCAGCAGTACCCCAGGGAAAGTAGCTGAAGCTTTCTTT.

The J gene is TRBJ1-2, the V gene TRBV2; no reliable D call. Germline values: CDR1 SNHLY, CDR2 FYNNEI. The CDR3 loop spans 16 amino acids. Trimming removed 5 bases from V and 7 bases from J, with 23 bases in between. The CDR3 nucleotides are TGTGCCAGCAGTCCCCCCTGGGTCAGCCGCCGGGTTGGCTACACCTTC. Translation: CASSPPWVSRRVGYTF. Together with reference TRBV2 and TRBJ1-2, the CDR3 gives the full variable domain: EPEVTQTPSHQVTQMGQEVILRCVPISNHLYFYWYRQILGQKVEFLVSFYNNEISEKSEIFDDQFSVERPDGSNFTLKIRSTKLEDSAMYFCASSPPWVSRRVGYTFGSGTRLTVV.

Notes on this clone: The sample holds other DNA sequences that translate to the same CDR3. This chain links TRBV10-1 with TRBJ2-5, with TRBD1 matching over 11 bases. Germline CDR1 and CDR2: WNHNN and SYGVQD (reference sequence). This CDR3 has 16 residues. Trimming at V came to 0 bases and at J to 2 bases, leaving 2 bases not matched to a gene. This CDR3 reads CASSESGTGGQETQYF. CDR3 DNA sequence: TGCGCCAGCAGTGAGTCCGGGACAGGGGGACAAGAGACCCAGTACTTC.

The chain has TRBV5-1 and TRBJ1-2, with TRBD1 matching over 8 bases. CDR3 length: 15 residues. V shed 4 bases and J 5 bases; nucleotides not matched to a gene: 10. Looked up from germline, CDR1 is SGHRS and CDR2 is YFSETQ. CDR3 DNA sequence: TGCGCCAGCAGCCCTCCGACAGGGGTTGGATATGGCTACACCTTC. Its protein is CASSPPTGVGYGYTF.